This T cell receptor (beta chain) was captured by sequencing in a study of cytomegalovirus exposure and HLA in healthy donors. Study-wide points: Most TCR sequences were uncommon, yet certain public TCRs appeared in many donors. According to a subsequent analysis, TCR clusters from the first cohort were inclined to appear together in the 120 validation repertoires. Researchers catalogued 164 TCR beta chains as cytomegalovirus-associated. CMV antigen specificity was confirmed in vitro for three CMV-associated chains.

CDR1 SGHVS and CDR2 FQNEAQ come from the germline V gene. CDR3 length: 14 residues. V was pared by 0 bases and J by 8 bases, with 11 bases between. In the case of this clone: Its antigen is not known.

Profiling relied on immunoSEQ multiplex PCR, and the TCRdb table lists in-frame clones only, not all of them. The data show 200,000 to 300,000 clones, with approximately 84% seen just once and 1% to 1.5% held by the top ten. V gene TRBV7-8 combines with J gene TRBJ2-4; tentatively, D is TRBD2 (7 bases). The sample comprised PBMCs. This clonotype originated in a woman aged 25 to 39 in good health and CMV-seropositive. CDR3 loop: CASSLAGGLDIQYF. The CDR3 coding sequence is TGTGCCAGCAGCTTAGCGGGGGGGCTTGACATTCAGTACTTC.